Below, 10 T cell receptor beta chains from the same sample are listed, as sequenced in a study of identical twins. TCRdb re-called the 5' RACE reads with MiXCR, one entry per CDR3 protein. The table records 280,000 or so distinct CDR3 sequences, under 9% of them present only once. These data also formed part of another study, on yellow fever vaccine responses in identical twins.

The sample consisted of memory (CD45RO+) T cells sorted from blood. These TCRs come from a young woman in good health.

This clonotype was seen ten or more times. CDR3 DNA sequence: TGTGCCAGCAGCTTAGAGGCGGGAGGGAAACAGGGAGATACGCAGTATTTT. Translating gives CASSLEAGGKQGDTQYF. The rearrangement uses TRBV11-2 and TRBJ2-3; 9 bases fit TRBD2. Germline V CDR1 and CDR2: SGHAT, FQNNGV. This CDR3 contains 17 residues. Trimming at V came to 0 bases and at J to 5 bases, leaving 9 bases not matched to a gene.

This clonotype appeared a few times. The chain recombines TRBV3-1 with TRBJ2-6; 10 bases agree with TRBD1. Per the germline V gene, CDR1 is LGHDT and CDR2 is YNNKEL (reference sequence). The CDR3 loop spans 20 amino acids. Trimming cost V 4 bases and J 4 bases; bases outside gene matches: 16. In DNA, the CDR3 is TGTGCCAGCAGCCCAACCTTCCGGGACAGGGGCGCACGAGGGGCCAACGTCCTGACTTTC. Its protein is CASSPTFRDRGARGANVLTF.

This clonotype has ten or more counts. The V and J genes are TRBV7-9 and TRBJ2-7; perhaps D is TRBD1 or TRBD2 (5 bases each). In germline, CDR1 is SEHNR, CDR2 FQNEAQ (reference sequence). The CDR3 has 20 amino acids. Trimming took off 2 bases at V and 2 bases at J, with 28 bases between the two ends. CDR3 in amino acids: CASSLFMGDREKKLAYEQYF. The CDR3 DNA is TGTGCCAGCAGCTTATTTATGGGAGACAGAGAAAAAAAATTAGCCTACGAGCAGTACTTC.

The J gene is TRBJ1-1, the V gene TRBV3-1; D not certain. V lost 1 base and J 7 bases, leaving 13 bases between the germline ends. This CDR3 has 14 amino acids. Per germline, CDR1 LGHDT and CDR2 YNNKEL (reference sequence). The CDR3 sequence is CASSQAGSGLEAFF. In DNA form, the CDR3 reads TGTGCCAGCAGCCAAGCTGGGAGTGGACTTGAAGCTTTCTTT.

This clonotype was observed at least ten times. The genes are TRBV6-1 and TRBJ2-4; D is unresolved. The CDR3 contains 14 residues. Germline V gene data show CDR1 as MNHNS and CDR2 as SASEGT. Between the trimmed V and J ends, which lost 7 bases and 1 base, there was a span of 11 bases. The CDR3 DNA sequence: TGTGCCAGCACCGCGCCGGGCGCCAAAAACATTCAGTACTTC. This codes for CASTAPGAKNIQYF.

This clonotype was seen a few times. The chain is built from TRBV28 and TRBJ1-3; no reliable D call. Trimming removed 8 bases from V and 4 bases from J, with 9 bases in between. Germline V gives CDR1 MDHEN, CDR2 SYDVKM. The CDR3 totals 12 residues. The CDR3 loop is CASLEVGNTIYF. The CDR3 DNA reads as TGTGCCAGCCTGGAAGTCGGAAACACCATATATTTT.

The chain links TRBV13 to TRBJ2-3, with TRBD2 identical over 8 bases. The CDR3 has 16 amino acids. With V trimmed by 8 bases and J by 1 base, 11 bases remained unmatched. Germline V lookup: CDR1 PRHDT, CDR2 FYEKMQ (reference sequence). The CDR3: CASGPGLSGGTDTQYF. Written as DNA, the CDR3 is TGTGCCAGCGGCCCTGGGCTTAGCGGGGGCACAGATACGCAGTATTTT.

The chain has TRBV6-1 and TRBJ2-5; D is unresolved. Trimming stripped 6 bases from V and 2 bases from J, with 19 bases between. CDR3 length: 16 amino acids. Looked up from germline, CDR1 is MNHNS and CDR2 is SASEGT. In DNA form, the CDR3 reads TGTGCCAGCAGATCCCCCCTCTCGGCCTTTCAAGAGACCCAGTACTTC. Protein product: CASRSPLSAFQETQYF.

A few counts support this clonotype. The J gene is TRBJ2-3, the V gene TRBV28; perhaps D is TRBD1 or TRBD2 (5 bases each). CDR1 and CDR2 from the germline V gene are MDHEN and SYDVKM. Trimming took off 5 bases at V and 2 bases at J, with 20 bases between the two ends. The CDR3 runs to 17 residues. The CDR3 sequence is CASSRARDGKNTDTQYF. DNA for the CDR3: TGTGCCAGCAGTCGCGCCCGGGACGGGAAGAACACAGATACGCAGTATTTT.

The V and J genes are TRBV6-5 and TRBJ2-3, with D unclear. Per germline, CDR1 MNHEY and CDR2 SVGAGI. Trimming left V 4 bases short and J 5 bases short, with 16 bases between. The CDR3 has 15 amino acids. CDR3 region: CASSLSPQSRDTQYF. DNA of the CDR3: TGTGCCAGCAGTTTATCGCCCCAGAGTAGAGATACGCAGTATTTT.